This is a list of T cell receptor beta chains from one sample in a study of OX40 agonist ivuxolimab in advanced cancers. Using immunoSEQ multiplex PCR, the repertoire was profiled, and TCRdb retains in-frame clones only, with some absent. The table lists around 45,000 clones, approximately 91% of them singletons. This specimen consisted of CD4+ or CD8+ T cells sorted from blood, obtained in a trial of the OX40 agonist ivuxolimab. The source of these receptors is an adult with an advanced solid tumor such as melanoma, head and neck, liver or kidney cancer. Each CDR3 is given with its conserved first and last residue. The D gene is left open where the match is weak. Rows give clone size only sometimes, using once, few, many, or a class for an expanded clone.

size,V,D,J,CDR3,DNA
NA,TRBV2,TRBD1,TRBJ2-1,CASMPDRGSNEQFF,TGTGCCAGCATGCCGGACAGGGGAAGTAATGAGCAGTTCTTC
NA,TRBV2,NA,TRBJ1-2,CASSEPRGDIYGYTF,TGTGCCAGCAGTGAACCCCGGGGGGATATATATGGCTACACCTTC
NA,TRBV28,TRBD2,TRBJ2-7,CASSLSGGTYEQYF,TGTGCCAGCAGTCTTAGCGGGGGAACCTACGAGCAGTACTTC
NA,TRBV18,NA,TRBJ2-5,CASSPPETIKTQYF,TGTGCCAGCTCACCACCTGAAACAATAAAGACCCAGTACTTC
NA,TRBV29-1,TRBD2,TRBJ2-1,CSVDGASTSAGKSSYNEQFF,TGCAGCGTTGACGGGGCGTCGACTAGCGCCGGAAAAAGCTCCTACAATGAGCAGTTCTTC
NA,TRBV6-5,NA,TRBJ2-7,CASSYSAVAEQYF,TGTGCCAGCAGTTACTCGGCGGTGGCCGAGCAGTACTTC
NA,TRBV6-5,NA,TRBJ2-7,CASSEVRSGYEQYF,TGTGCCAGCAGTGAAGTTAGGTCTGGCTACGAGCAGTACTTC
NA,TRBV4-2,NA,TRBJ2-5,CASSQDPSPLYF,TGTGCCAGCAGCCAAGATCCCTCACCCCTCTACTTC
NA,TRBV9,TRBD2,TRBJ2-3,CASSVSGGEVDTQYF,TGTGCCAGCAGCGTAAGCGGGGGGGAGGTAGATACGCAGTATTTT
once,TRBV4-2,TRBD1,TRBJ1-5,CASSPQEGTGAYSNQPQHF,TGTGCCAGCAGCCCTCAGGAGGGGACAGGCGCCTATAGCAATCAGCCCCAGCATTTT
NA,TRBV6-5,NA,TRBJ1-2,CASSYGVGGYGYTF,TGTGCCAGCAGTTACGGGGTTGGGGGCTATGGCTACACCTTC
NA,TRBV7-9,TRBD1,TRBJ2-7,CASSPPEDRNTYEQYF,TGTGCCAGCAGCCCCCCCGAGGACAGGAATACCTACGAGCAGTACTTC
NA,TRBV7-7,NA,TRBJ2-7,CASSSYEQYF,TGTGCTAGCAGCTCCTACGAGCAGTACTTC
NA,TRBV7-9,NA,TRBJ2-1,CASSLGANEQFF,TGTGCCAGCAGCTTAGGAGCGAATGAGCAGTTCTTC
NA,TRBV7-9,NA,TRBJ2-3,CASSLTPRRDHTDTQYF,TGTGCCAGCAGCTTAACCCCCCGCCGGGACCACACAGATACGCAGTATTTT
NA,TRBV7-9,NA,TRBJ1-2,CASSHSENYGYTF,TGTGCCAGCAGCCACAGTGAGAACTATGGCTACACCTTC
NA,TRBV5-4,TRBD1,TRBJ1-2,CASTDRGTNYGYTF,TGTGCCAGCACCGACAGGGGTACCAACTATGGCTACACCTTC
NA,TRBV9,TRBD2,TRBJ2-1,CASSGSGRAPYNEQFF,TGTGCCAGCAGCGGTAGCGGGAGGGCCCCCTACAATGAGCAGTTCTTC
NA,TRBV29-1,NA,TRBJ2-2,CSVEGTVAGELFF,TGCAGCGTTGAGGGGACCGTGGCCGGGGAGCTGTTTTTT
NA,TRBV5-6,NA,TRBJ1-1,CASSLAVGNTEAFF,TGTGCCAGCAGCTTGGCCGTCGGAAACACTGAAGCTTTCTTT
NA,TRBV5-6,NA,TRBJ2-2,CASSLAGAGSGELFF,TGTGCCAGCAGCTTGGCCGGGGCAGGGTCCGGGGAGCTGTTTTTT
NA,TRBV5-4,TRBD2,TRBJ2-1,CASSSSGGALNEQFF,TGTGCCAGCAGTTCTAGCGGGGGGGCCTTAAATGAGCAGTTCTTC
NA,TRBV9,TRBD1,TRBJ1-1,CASSGTGADTEAFF,TGTGCCAGCAGCGGGACAGGGGCTGACACTGAAGCTTTCTTT
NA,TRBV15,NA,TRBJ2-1,CATSRETYSYNEQFF,TGTGCCACCAGCAGAGAGACTTACTCCTACAATGAGCAGTTCTTC
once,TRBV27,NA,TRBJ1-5,CASSFLGQPQHF,TGTGCCAGCAGTTTTCTTGGACAGCCCCAGCATTTT
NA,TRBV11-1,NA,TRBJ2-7,CASSLGVSEQYF,TGTGCCAGCAGCTTAGGGGTCAGCGAGCAGTACTTC
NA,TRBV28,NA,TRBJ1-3,CASSLGGAGNTIYF,TGTGCCAGCAGTCTGGGGGGGGCTGGAAACACCATATATTTT
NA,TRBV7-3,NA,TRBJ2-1,CASSLGGHEQFF,TGTGCCAGCAGCTTAGGTGGACATGAGCAGTTCTTC
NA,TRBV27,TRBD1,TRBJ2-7,CASSRTGAEQYF,TGTGCCAGCAGTCGGACAGGGGCCGAGCAGTACTTC
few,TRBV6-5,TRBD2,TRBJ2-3,CASSYPSSGGSDTQYF,TGTGCCAGCAGTTACCCCTCTAGCGGGGGTTCAGATACGCAGTATTTT
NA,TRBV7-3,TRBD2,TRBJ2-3,CASSSGLAGSKDTQYF,TGTGCCAGCAGCTCCGGACTAGCGGGGTCGAAAGATACGCAGTATTTT
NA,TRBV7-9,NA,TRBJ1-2,CASSFYTNYGYTF,TGTGCCAGCAGCTTTTACACTAACTATGGCTACACCTTC
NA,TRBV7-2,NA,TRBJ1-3,CASSLGPGHYLSGNTIYF,TGTGCCAGCAGCTTAGGTCCGGGACATTACCTTTCGGGAAACACCATATATTTT
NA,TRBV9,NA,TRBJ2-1,CASSVGGASYNEQFF,TGTGCCAGCAGCGTAGGCGGCGCCTCCTACAATGAGCAGTTCTTC
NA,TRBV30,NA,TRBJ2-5,CAFEQNTQETQYF,TGTGCCTTTGAACAGAATACCCAAGAGACCCAGTACTTC
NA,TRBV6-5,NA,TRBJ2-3,CASSYSESTDTQYF,TGTGCCAGCAGTTATAGCGAGAGCACAGATACGCAGTATTTT
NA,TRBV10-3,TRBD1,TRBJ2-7,CAISEPDRGYEQYF,TGTGCCATCAGTGAACCAGACAGGGGCTACGAGCAGTACTTC
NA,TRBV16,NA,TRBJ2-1,CASSQSNQRNEQFF,TGTGCCAGCAGCCAATCTAACCAGCGGAATGAGCAGTTCTTC
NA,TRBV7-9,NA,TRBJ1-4,CASSDSMGPLGEKLFF,TGTGCCAGCAGCGATTCTATGGGGCCTCTGGGTGAAAAACTGTTTTTT
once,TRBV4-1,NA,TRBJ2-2,CASSTGPNTGELFF,TGCGCCAGCAGCACAGGACCGAACACCGGGGAGCTGTTTTTT
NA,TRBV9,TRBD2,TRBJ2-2,CASRGGLAGNTGELFF,TGTGCCAGCAGAGGGGGACTAGCGGGCAACACCGGGGAGCTGTTTTTT
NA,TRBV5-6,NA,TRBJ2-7,CASSTWGIGQGQVEQYF,TGTGCCAGCAGCACGTGGGGCATCGGTCAGGGGCAAGTCGAGCAGTACTTC
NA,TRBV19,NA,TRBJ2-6,CASSMIPGANVLTF,TGTGCCAGTAGTATGATCCCTGGGGCCAACGTCCTGACTTTC
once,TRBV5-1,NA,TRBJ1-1,CASSQTARTRNTEAFF,TGCGCCAGCAGCCAAACTGCCCGGACGCGGAACACTGAAGCTTTCTTT
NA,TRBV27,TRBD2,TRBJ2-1,CASSFASGGAGYNEQFF,TGTGCCAGCAGTTTCGCTAGCGGGGGGGCAGGATACAATGAGCAGTTCTTC
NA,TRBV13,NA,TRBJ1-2,CASSLATGPSTGGYTF,TGTGCCAGCAGCTTAGCTACAGGGCCCTCGACGGGTGGCTACACCTTC
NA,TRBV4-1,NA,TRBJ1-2,CASSQVWGASNYGYTF,TGCGCCAGCAGCCAAGTATGGGGGGCGTCGAACTATGGCTACACCTTC
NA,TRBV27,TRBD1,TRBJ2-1,CASSPLGQGSNEQFF,TGTGCCAGCAGTCCGCTTGGACAGGGGAGCAATGAGCAGTTCTTC
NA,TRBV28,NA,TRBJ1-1,CASSDAENTEAFF,TGTGCCAGCAGTGATGCAGAAAACACTGAAGCTTTCTTT
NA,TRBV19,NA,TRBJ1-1,CASSTGLNTEAFF,TGTGCCAGTAGTACGGGACTGAACACTGAAGCTTTCTTT
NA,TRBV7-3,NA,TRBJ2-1,CASGGGLGNEQFF,TGTGCCAGTGGCGGGGGCTTAGGGAATGAGCAGTTCTTC
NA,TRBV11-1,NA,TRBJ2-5,CASSLGQETQYF,TGTGCCAGCAGCTTGGGGCAAGAGACCCAGTACTTC
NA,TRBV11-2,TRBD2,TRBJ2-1,CASSLRGAYNEQFF,TGTGCCAGCAGCTTACGGGGGGCCTACAATGAGCAGTTCTTC
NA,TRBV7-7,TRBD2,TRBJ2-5,CASSLGLAETFSYQETQYF,TGTGCTAGCAGCTTAGGACTAGCGGAGACATTTAGCTACCAAGAGACCCAGTACTTC
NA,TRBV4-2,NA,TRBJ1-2,CASSQDVGAGAHPYGYTF,TGTGCCAGCAGCCAAGATGTAGGGGCAGGGGCCCACCCCTATGGCTACACCTTC